This note documents a single TCR beta chain sequence. This sample was included in a study of blood T cell repertoires in COVID-19. Turning to the study itself: Samples came from the United States, Italy and Spain, spanning acute and convalescent COVID-19.

Profiled with immunoSEQ multiplex PCR; TCRdb holds only in-frame clones, not every one. The sample includes about 350,000 clones, roughly 86% of them seen just once. The Seattle site enrolled patients during active infection and followed them longitudinally. The trim removed 4 bases at V and 5 bases at J, leaving 9 bases unmatched. This CDR3 contains 16 residues. The V gene's germline CDR1 is SGDLS and CDR2 YYNGEE. The sequenced sample was peripheral blood. This receptor was identified in a woman aged 70-85 years with COVID-19, enrolled during active disease. The chain combines TRBV9 with TRBJ2-2; 9 bases line up with TRBD1. Here the CDR3 reads CASSINRGPRTGELFF. The CDR3 nucleotides read TGTGCCAGCAGCATCAACAGGGGGCCTAGGACCGGGGAGCTGTTTTTT. The variable domain in full, with the rest retrieved from reference TRBV9 and TRBJ2-2, is DSGVTQTPKHLITATGQRVTLRCSPRSGDLSVYWYQQSLDQGLQFLIQYYNGEERAKGNILERFSAQQFPDLHSELNLSSLELGDSALYFCASSINRGPRTGELFFGEGSRLTVL.